The 24 T cell receptor beta chains presented below share a single source sample, sequenced in a study of T cells in Graves' hyperthyroidism and ophthalmopathy. Amplification targeted TCR beta CDR3 regions from RNA transcripts. HTBI primers were used for first-round RT-PCR of the TCR CDR3. One entry per CDR3 protein results from TCRdb running MiXCR on the multiplex PCR reads. The data show some 700,000 distinct CDR3 sequences, with roughly 17% seen just once and less than 20% held by the top ten. Sequenced: blood. These receptor sequences come from a man aged 45 to 65 with Graves' hyperthyroidism.

This clonotype was counted many times. The gene calls are TRBV7-9 and TRBJ2-5; TRBD2 might be the D (6 bases). V was clipped by 3 bases and J by 3 bases, with 20 bases between them. This CDR3 is 17 amino acids long. Per germline, CDR1 SEHNR and CDR2 FQNEAQ (reference sequence). The CDR3 is CASSLAIGGIREETQYF. CDR3 bases: TGTGCCAGCAGCTTGGCAATAGGAGGGATTCGGGAAGAGACCCAGTACTTC. Full variable domain (rest looked up from reference TRBV7-9 and TRBJ2-5): DTGVSQNPRHKITKRGQNVTFRCDPISEHNRLYWYRQTLGQGPEFLTYFQNEAQLEKSRLLSDRFSAERPKGSFSTLEIQRTEQGDSAMYLCASSLAIGGIREETQYFGPGTRLLVL.

V is TRBV9 and J is TRBJ2-1, with D perhaps TRBD1 or TRBD2 (6 bases each). The CDR3 is 17 residues long. CDR1 and CDR2 (germline): SGDLS, YYNGEE. Trimming took off 0 bases at V and 3 bases at J, with 16 bases between the two ends. CDR3 residues: CASSVGGAGGFYNEQFF. Written as DNA, the CDR3 is TGTGCCAGCAGCGTAGGAGGGGCCGGGGGCTTCTACAATGAGCAGTTCTTC.

The chain links TRBV5-1 to TRBJ2-7; no firm D call. The CDR3 length is 15 residues. CDR1 is SGHRS and CDR2 is YFSETQ in the germline V gene. The V and J ends lost 4 bases and 0 bases respectively, with 14 bases between them. CDR3 coding DNA: TGCGCCAGCAGCCCGATTCCGGGCCGCTCCTACGAGCAGTACTTC. Translated: CASSPIPGRSYEQYF.

The rearrangement links TRBV6-5 to TRBJ2-6; a possible D gene is TRBD2 (5 bases). Between the trimmed V and J ends, which lost 3 bases and 0 bases, there was a span of 9 bases. Germline CDR1 reads MNHEY; CDR2 reads SVGAGI. The CDR3 runs to 16 residues. In nucleotides, the CDR3 is TGTGCCAGCAGTTATACGGGGAGCTCTGGGGCCAACGTCCTGACTTTC. Protein product: CASSYTGSSGANVLTF.

The chain couples TRBV7-2 to TRBJ2-5; D gene unclear. V lost 4 bases, J lost 5 bases, and 8 bases lay in between. CDR3 length equals 12 residues. Germline CDR1 and CDR2: SGHTA and FQGNSA. The chain's CDR3 is CASSSLVETQYF. CDR3 nucleotides: TGTGCCAGCAGCTCTCTAGTCGAGACCCAGTACTTC.

This clonotype appeared many times. The genes are TRBV6-1 and TRBJ1-4, with D possibly matching TRBD1 (6 bases). Trimming cost V 5 bases and J 8 bases, with 18 bases left between them. The CDR3 runs to 15 residues. Germline assignment: CDR1 MNHNS and CDR2 SASEGT. The CDR3 DNA sequence: TGTGCCAGCAGTCAACCCCGGGCAGGGGAAGAAAAACTGTTTTTT. It specifies CASSQPRAGEEKLFF.

In its sample, this clonotype was seen a few times. The rearrangement uses TRBV18 and TRBJ2-7; 9 positions match TRBD1. CDR1 is KGHSH, CDR2 LQKENI, per germline. The trim removed 3 bases at V and 5 bases at J, leaving 5 bases unmatched. CDR3 length: 14 amino acids. The chain's CDR3 is CASSPGTGKDEQYF. The CDR3 coding sequence is TGTGCCAGCTCACCCGGGACAGGGAAAGACGAGCAGTACTTC.

In its sample, this clonotype was seen many times. V and J are TRBV28 and TRBJ2-2; unclear D gene. CDR1 is MDHEN, CDR2 SYDVKM, per germline. Trimming took 3 bases from V and 7 from J, leaving 3 bases between them. The CDR3 spans 11 residues. This CDR3 reads CASSFGGELFF. The CDR3 nucleotides are TGTGCCAGCAGTTTTGGCGGGGAGCTGTTTTTT.

This clonotype has at least ten counts. This sequence joins TRBV3-1 and TRBJ1-2; the D gene is possibly TRBD1 (5 bases). The V end was cut by 1 base, the J end by 8 bases, with 14 bases between. The CDR3 covers 14 residues. Germline loops: CDR1 LGHDT, CDR2 YNNKEL (reference sequence). The CDR3 bases are TGTGCCAGCAGCCAAGTTACACGGGGCCAAGGCTACACCTTC. This encodes CASSQVTRGQGYTF.

This clonotype was observed many times. The chain recombines TRBV12-3 or TRBV12-4 with TRBJ2-7, with D possibly being TRBD1 or TRBD2 (5 bases each). V was cut by 3 bases and J by 0 bases, with 18 bases left in between. The CDR3 runs 17 residues. The CDR3 DNA is TGTGCCAGCAGTTTGGGTTCTCGAGGGACGAGCTCCTACGAGCAGTACTTC. Encoded protein: CASSLGSRGTSSYEQYF.

This clonotype has ten or more counts. The V call is TRBV28, the J call TRBJ1-5, with a tentative D call TRBD1 (5 bases). CDR1 MDHEN and CDR2 SYDVKM come from the germline V gene. This CDR3 contains 14 residues. V lost 3 bases and J lost 5, with 11 bases in between. CDR3 DNA sequence: TGTGCCAGCAGTTTCATCAGGGAGCATCAGCCCCAGCATTTT. Protein sequence: CASSFIREHQPQHF.

Many counts were recorded for this clonotype. This chain uses TRBV24-1 with TRBJ2-7, with 9 bases that match TRBD1. Germline loops: CDR1 KGHDR, CDR2 SFDVKD. The CDR3 extends over 12 amino acids. V shed 5 bases, J shed 6 bases, and the junction held 1 base outside the gene matches. The DNA of the CDR3 is TGTGCCACCAGTGGGACAGGGGTCGAGCAGTACTTC. Its translation is CATSGTGVEQYF.

The chain uses TRBV9 and TRBJ2-3; TRBD1 agrees at 7 bases. Germline-derived CDR1 and CDR2 are SGDLS and YYNGEE. There are 14 residues in the CDR3. V trimming: 8 bases; J trimming: 1 base; junction bases outside the gene matches: 7. CDR3 bases: TGTGCCAGTCAAACGGGACAGCGCACAGATACGCAGTATTTT. The encoded protein is CASQTGQRTDTQYF.

The chain combines TRBV19 with TRBJ1-5; 12 nucleotides align to TRBD1. After removal of 6 bases from V and 4 bases from J, the junction contained 10 bases not matched to a gene. From germline, CDR1 is LNHDA and CDR2 SQIVND (reference sequence). The CDR3 has 17 residues. CDR3 sequence: CASSPGQGAAGNQPQHF. The CDR3 DNA reads as TGTGCCAGTAGCCCGGGACAGGGGGCGGCTGGGAATCAGCCCCAGCATTTT.

This chain joins TRBV30 and TRBJ1-6; the D is unclear. The CDR3 spans 14 residues. Trimming cost V 3 bases and J 8 bases, with 14 bases left between them. Per the germline V gene, CDR1 is GTSNPN and CDR2 is SVGIG (reference sequence). The CDR3 coding sequence is TGTGCCTGGAGCCTCTTGACCTCGGATTCACCCCTCCACTTT. Translated, it gives CAWSLLTSDSPLHF.

The chain carries TRBV19 and TRBJ2-1; 7 bases are shared with TRBD2. This CDR3 is 20 amino acids long. V was clipped by 6 bases and J by 2 bases; unmatched bases: 22. The germline V gene encodes CDR1 LNHDA and CDR2 SQIVND (reference sequence). The chain's CDR3 is CASSENAQGKRERPYNEQFF. The DNA for the CDR3 is TGTGCCAGTAGCGAGAACGCTCAGGGAAAGCGGGAAAGGCCCTACAATGAGCAGTTCTTC.

In this sample, this clonotype turned up many times. This rearrangement joins TRBV2 to TRBJ1-2, with D uncertain. Germline V lookup: CDR1 SNHLY, CDR2 FYNNEI. The CDR3 loop spans 12 amino acids. The V end was cut by 4 bases, the J end by 3 bases, with 6 bases between. The DNA for the CDR3 is TGTGCCAGCAGTGGGGAAGACTATGGCTACACCTTC. The encoded protein is CASSGEDYGYTF. The full variable domain, in which reference TRBV2 and TRBJ1-2 provide the parts outside the CDR3, is EPEVTQTPSHQVTQMGQEVILRCVPISNHLYFYWYRQILGQKVEFLVSFYNNEISEKSEIFDDQFSVERPDGSNFTLKIRSTKLEDSAMYFCASSGEDYGYTFGSGTRLTVV.

This clonotype was counted a few times. V gene TRBV27 combines with J gene TRBJ1-1; no clear D. The CDR3 is 14 amino acids. The germline CDR1 and CDR2 sequences are MNHEY and SMNVEV (reference sequence). V shed 3 bases and J shed 4 bases, with 12 bases lying between them. CDR3: CASSLVIGSTEAFF. Written as DNA, the CDR3 is TGTGCCAGCAGTTTGGTAATTGGGAGCACTGAAGCTTTCTTT.

V and J are TRBV18 and TRBJ1-5, with a tentative D call TRBD1 (6 bases). Germline CDR1 reads KGHSH; CDR2 reads LQKENI. Trimming took 2 bases from V and 0 from J, leaving 17 bases between them. The CDR3 covers 18 residues. CDR3 DNA: TGTGCCAGCTCACCAGAATCTAACAGGGCTTATAGCAATCAGCCCCAGCATTTT. Translated: CASSPESNRAYSNQPQHF. The variable domain in full, with the rest retrieved from reference TRBV18 and TRBJ1-5, is NAGVMQNPRHLVRRRGQEARLRCSPMKGHSHVYWYRQLPEEGLKFMVYLQKENIIDESGMPKERFSAEFPKEGPSILRIQQVVRGDSAAYFCASSPESNRAYSNQPQHFGDGTRLSIL.

This clonotype appeared many times. The chain couples TRBV27 to TRBJ2-5; 9 bases line up with TRBD2. Germline V CDR1 and CDR2: MNHEY, SMNVEV (reference sequence). Germline trimming cut 11 bases from V and 5 bases from J; bases unmatched to any gene: 12. The CDR3 totals 14 residues. CDR3 in amino acids: CAGHSGRGMETQYF. Here the CDR3 DNA reads TGTGCCGGGCATAGCGGGAGAGGAATGGAGACCCAGTACTTC.

The J gene is TRBJ2-2, the V gene TRBV28, with a tentative D call TRBD2 (7 bases). The CDR3 is 16 residues long. The V and J ends lost 5 bases and 5 bases respectively, with 18 bases between them. In germline, CDR1 is MDHEN, CDR2 SYDVKM. The CDR3 nucleotides are TGTGCCAGCAGTACCCCCACAGGGAGGGTGACCGGGGAGCTGTTTTTT. Its protein is CASSTPTGRVTGELFF.

In this sample, this clonotype turned up many times. The rearrangement links TRBV12-3 or TRBV12-4 to TRBJ1-1; 9 bases agree with TRBD1. The CDR3 covers 14 residues. Losses at the gene ends were 5 bases for V and 4 bases for J; bases not matched to a gene: 5. The CDR3 sequence is CASSKGQGSTEAFF. CDR3 in DNA: TGTGCCAGCAGTAAAGGACAGGGGAGCACTGAAGCTTTCTTT.

V and J are TRBV9 and TRBJ1-2; D gene ambiguous. The CDR3 is 14 amino acids. V was clipped by 1 base and J by 9 bases, with 16 bases between them. Per the germline V gene, CDR1 is SGDLS and CDR2 is YYNGEE. The CDR3 region has the DNA TGTGCCAGCAGCGTAAGAGACGAGACATATAGCTACACCTTC. Amino acids: CASSVRDETYSYTF.

This clonotype came up many times. This chain connects TRBV6-1 to TRBJ2-2, with 9 bases that match TRBD2. V shed 8 bases, J shed 5 bases, and the junction held 9 bases outside the gene matches. The CDR3 is 15 amino acids. Germline V lookup: CDR1 MNHNS, CDR2 SASEGT. CDR3 sequence reads: CASSAGGSRTGELFF. CDR3 DNA: TGTGCCAGCTCTGCGGGAGGGTCAAGGACCGGGGAGCTGTTTTTT.